The 29 T cell receptor beta chains below come from one sample, sequenced in a study of blood T cell repertoires in COVID-19. Clones were read by immunoSEQ multiplex PCR, and TCRdb kept only the in-frame ones, dropping some. Among around 390,000 clones listed, around nine tenths were seen once. Sequencing was carried out using PBMCs or T cells enriched from blood (not recorded which). The receptors were gathered from a woman between 45 and 65 years old who had recovered from COVID-19.

The chain employs TRBV7-9 and TRBJ2-7, with 9 nucleotides matching TRBD2. The V segment lost 1 base and the J segment 5 bases; nucleotides outside the gene matches: 3. Looked up from germline, CDR1 is SEHNR and CDR2 is FQNEAQ (reference sequence). This CDR3 is built from 14 residues. DNA for the CDR3: TGTGCCAGCAGCTTAGGAGCTAGCGGGAACGAGCAGTACTTC. It is translated as CASSLGASGNEQYF.

The rearrangement links TRBV5-1 to TRBJ2-7; D is possibly TRBD2 (5 bases). This CDR3 spans 13 amino acids. The V end was cut by 5 bases, the J end by 2 bases, with 11 bases between. Germline values: CDR1 SGHRS, CDR2 YFSETQ. The CDR3 nucleotides are TGCGCCAGCAGTTTTACGGGAACCTACGAGCAGTACTTC. Translated, it gives CASSFTGTYEQYF.

This chain links TRBV20-1 with TRBJ2-3; 7 bases are shared with TRBD1. The CDR3 totals 14 residues. Per the germline V gene, CDR1 is DFQATT and CDR2 is SNEGSKA (reference sequence). The ends lost 3 bases at V and 3 bases at J; junction bases unmatched: 6. This CDR3 is CSASTGERTDTQYF. In DNA, the CDR3 is TGCAGTGCTAGTACAGGGGAAAGAACAGATACGCAGTATTTT.

The V and J genes are TRBV2 and TRBJ2-3, with a weak D call TRBD2 (5 bases). This CDR3 is 14 amino acids long. Trimming took 3 bases from V and 8 from J, leaving 15 bases between them. Germline values: CDR1 SNHLY, CDR2 FYNNEI. CDR3 nucleotides: TGTGCCAGCAGTGAGGGAGTCCAACGAGGTACGCAGTATTTT. Protein sequence: CASSEGVQRGTQYF.

The V call is TRBV14, the J call TRBJ2-1; D is perhaps TRBD2 (6 bases). Germline CDR1 SGHDN, CDR2 FVKESK. The CDR3 length is 14 residues. V lost 4 bases and J lost 13, with 20 bases in between. CDR3 amino acids: CASSPRGSLQVQFF. The CDR3 region has the DNA TGTGCCAGCAGCCCTCGGGGGTCTCTTCAAGTTCAGTTCTTC.

A few counts support this clone. The chain carries TRBV30 and TRBJ2-7; D unresolved. Per the germline V gene, CDR1 is GTSNPN and CDR2 is SVGIG (reference sequence). There are 12 residues in the CDR3. Trimming removed 4 bases at V and 3 bases at J, with 10 bases between. The DNA for the CDR3 is TGTGCCTGGACTACTTCACTCTACGAGCAGTACTTC. This sequence encodes CAWTTSLYEQYF. Variable domain in full (rest from reference TRBV30 and TRBJ2-7): SQTIHQWPATLVQPVGSPLSLECTVEGTSNPNLYWYRQAAGRGLQLLFYSVGIGQISSEVPQNLSASRPQDRQFILSSKKLLLSDSGFYLCAWTTSLYEQYFGPGTRLTVT.

This sequence joins TRBV7-2 and TRBJ1-1; possible D gene TRBD1, 6 bases. CDR1 is SGHTA and CDR2 is FQGNSA in the germline V gene. V shed 0 bases and J shed 3 bases, with 8 bases lying between them. There are 14 residues in the CDR3. This CDR3 reads CASSLAYRDTEAFF. CDR3 DNA: TGTGCCAGCAGCTTAGCCTACAGGGACACTGAAGCTTTCTTT.

The chain has TRBV18 and TRBJ1-2; D is uncertain. Germline loops: CDR1 KGHSH, CDR2 LQKENI. V lost 2 bases, J lost 5 bases, and 6 bases lay in between. The CDR3 has 12 amino acids. This chain's CDR3 is CASSPFRYGYTF. CDR3 coding DNA: TGTGCCAGCTCACCATTCCGGTATGGCTACACCTTC. The entire variable domain, with the rest obtained from reference TRBV18 and TRBJ1-2, is as follows: NAGVMQNPRHLVRRRGQEARLRCSPMKGHSHVYWYRQLPEEGLKFMVYLQKENIIDESGMPKERFSAEFPKEGPSILRIQQVVRGDSAAYFCASSPFRYGYTFGSGTRLTVV.

This chain connects TRBV12-5 to TRBJ1-2, with TRBD1 matching over 7 bases. Germline V CDR1 and CDR2: LGHNT, FRNRAP. The V and J ends lost 3 bases and 5 bases, in that order; junction bases with no gene match: 6. The CDR3 is made up of 14 amino acids. The CDR3 loop reads CASGFRDSRYGYTF. The DNA of the CDR3 is TGTGCTAGTGGTTTTCGGGACAGTCGATATGGCTACACCTTC. The whole variable domain, remainder taken from reference TRBV12-5 and TRBJ1-2, is DARVTQTPRHKVTEMGQEVTMRCQPILGHNTVFWYRQTMMQGLELLAYFRNRAPLDDSGMPKDRFSAEMPDATLATLKIQPSEPRDSAVYFCASGFRDSRYGYTFGSGTRLTVV.

This clone was picked up one time. This chain uses TRBV4-1 with TRBJ1-1; 8 bases align to TRBD1. With V trimmed by 3 bases and J by 1 base, 4 bases remained unmatched. Per germline, CDR1 MGHRA and CDR2 YSYEKL. The CDR3 is made up of 15 amino acids. CDR3 sequence reads: CASSHVDRGNTEAFF. The CDR3 bases are TGCGCCAGCAGCCACGTTGACAGGGGGAACACTGAAGCTTTCTTT.

The V and J genes are TRBV12-3 or TRBV12-4 and TRBJ2-2, with a weak D call TRBD1 (6 bases). Trimming removed 6 bases at V and 7 bases at J, with 12 bases between. The CDR3 spans 13 residues. Here the CDR3 DNA reads TGTGCCAGCAGCCTTAGACAGGACGGGGAGCTGTTTTTT. The encoded protein is CASSLRQDGELFF.

The rearrangement links TRBV30 to TRBJ1-2; TRBD1 matches 7 bases. Germline V gene lookup returns CDR1 GTSNPN and CDR2 SVGIG (reference sequence). Trimming at V came to 4 bases and at J to 5 bases, leaving 4 bases not matched to a gene. This CDR3 spans 12 amino acids. CDR3 nucleotide sequence: TGTGCCTGGATTCACAGGGGATATGGCTACACCTTC. It encodes CAWIHRGYGYTF.

This clone came up a few times. DNA for the CDR3: TGCGCCAGCAGGGACGGGACCCCCCAGGGGTACGAAAAACTGTTTTTT. Its protein is CASRDGTPQGYEKLFF. The chain has TRBV5-1 and TRBJ1-4, with D perhaps TRBD1 (6 bases). This CDR3 is 16 amino acids long. CDR1 and CDR2 from the germline V gene are SGHRS and YFSETQ. The ends were cut back, 5 bases at V and 8 bases at J, with 22 bases in the middle.

The chain links TRBV28 to TRBJ1-6; 7 positions agree with TRBD1. With V trimmed by 5 bases and J by 5 bases, 9 bases remained unmatched. This CDR3 contains 16 residues. Germline V gives CDR1 MDHEN, CDR2 SYDVKM. The CDR3 is CASSPPGTDHNSPLHF. In nucleotides, the CDR3 is TGTGCCAGCAGTCCACCGGGGACAGATCATAATTCACCCCTCCACTTT.

The chain uses TRBV2 and TRBJ2-6; possible D gene TRBD1, 5 bases. This CDR3 comprises 17 residues. Germline values: CDR1 SNHLY, CDR2 FYNNEI. Trimming removed 5 bases at V and 0 bases at J, with 14 bases between. In nucleotides, the CDR3 is TGTGCCAGCAGTCGGCGACAGATTTTCTCTGGGGCCAACGTCCTGACTTTC. This encodes CASSRRQIFSGANVLTF. The full variable domain, rest sourced from reference TRBV2 and TRBJ2-6, is EPEVTQTPSHQVTQMGQEVILRCVPISNHLYFYWYRQILGQKVEFLVSFYNNEISEKSEIFDDQFSVERPDGSNFTLKIRSTKLEDSAMYFCASSRRQIFSGANVLTFGAGSRLTVL.

V is TRBV3-1 (or the pseudogene TRBV3-2) and J is TRBJ1-1; D is possibly TRBD1 (5 bases). The CDR3 is made up of 18 amino acids. Per the germline V gene, CDR1 is LGHDT and CDR2 is YNNKEL (reference sequence). V was trimmed by 2 bases and J by 0 bases, leaving 19 bases between them. This CDR3 reads CASSQTRPVGGLNTEAFF. CDR3 in DNA: TGTGCCAGCAGCCAAACCCGGCCGGTTGGGGGGTTGAACACTGAAGCTTTCTTT.

This clone was observed a single time. V and J are TRBV10-1 and TRBJ2-3, with 9 positions matching TRBD2. Germline V gives CDR1 WNHNN, CDR2 SYGVQD (reference sequence). This CDR3 comprises 19 residues. The V and J ends lost 2 bases and 2 bases, in that order; junction bases with no gene match: 14. The DNA of the CDR3 is TGCGCCAGCAGTGAGCAGGGAGGGGCTAGCGGGGATACCACAGATACGCAGTATTTT. Protein: CASSEQGGASGDTTDTQYF.

This clone was seen more than once but under ten times. The chain is built from TRBV6-5 and TRBJ1-4; D is undetermined. V gave up 2 bases and J gave up 2 bases, with 3 bases separating them. The CDR3 contains 13 residues. Germline loops: CDR1 MNHEY, CDR2 SVGAGI. The chain's CDR3 is CASSYATNEKLFF. Written as DNA, the CDR3 is TGTGCCAGCAGTTACGCGACTAATGAAAAACTGTTTTTT.

The count of this clone is one. The chain couples TRBV7-2 to TRBJ2-1, with D uncertain. Per the germline V gene, CDR1 is SGHTA and CDR2 is FQGNSA. The CDR3 totals 13 residues. With 1 base removed from V and 4 bases from J, the gap between germline ends came to 5 bases. The CDR3 here is CASSLVTYNEQFF. The CDR3 nucleotides read TGTGCCAGCAGCTTAGTAACATACAATGAGCAGTTCTTC. The complete variable domain, with remaining parts taken from reference TRBV7-2 and TRBJ2-1, reads GAGVSQSPSNKVTEKGKDVELRCDPISGHTALYWYRQSLGQGLEFLIYFQGNSAPDKSGLPSDRFSAERTGGSVSTLTIQRTQQEDSAVYLCASSLVTYNEQFFGPGTRLTVL.

The chain has TRBV5-1 and TRBJ2-1, with 9 bases identical to TRBD2. The germline CDR1 and CDR2 sequences are SGHRS and YFSETQ. This CDR3 contains 16 residues. J was trimmed by 1 base and V by 0 bases; bases with no gene match: 2. The CDR3 reads CASSLASGASYNEQFF. CDR3 DNA: TGCGCCAGCAGCTTGGCTAGCGGGGCTTCCTACAATGAGCAGTTCTTC.

The gene calls are TRBV2 and TRBJ1-1, with D unresolved. V lost 5 bases to trimming and J lost 6 bases, with 7 bases between them. From germline, CDR1 is SNHLY and CDR2 FYNNEI. CDR3 size: 11 residues. CDR3 residues: CASSSVSEAFF. The CDR3 DNA reads as TGTGCCAGCAGTTCTGTATCTGAAGCTTTCTTT.

Only one count was recorded for this clone. The J gene is TRBJ1-4, the V gene TRBV28; D might be TRBD1 (5 bases). This CDR3 spans 15 amino acids. CDR1 MDHEN and CDR2 SYDVKM come from the germline V gene. With 3 bases removed from V and 8 bases from J, the gap between germline ends came to 16 bases. DNA of the CDR3: TGTGCCAGCAGTTTGGCAGGCAGGGATGGGGAAAAACTGTTTTTT. This gives the protein CASSLAGRDGEKLFF.

The chain carries TRBV30 and TRBJ2-5; unclear D gene. Trimming cost V 4 bases and J 5 bases, with 8 bases left between them. There are 11 residues in the CDR3. The germline gives CDR1 GTSNPN, CDR2 SVGIG (reference sequence). The CDR3 DNA sequence: TGTGCCTGGACAAGCACGGAGACCCAGTACTTC. Translated: CAWTSTETQYF.

This rearrangement joins TRBV30 to TRBJ1-2; D is unresolved. CDR1 is GTSNPN, CDR2 SVGIG, per germline (reference sequence). The CDR3 runs 10 residues. The V end lost 5 bases, the J end lost 7 bases, and 8 bases lay between the germline ends. CDR3 DNA: TGTGCCTGGGAACATGCTGGCTACACCTTC. Translated: CAWEHAGYTF.

The V call is TRBV7-2, the J call TRBJ1-6, with TRBD1 matching over 8 bases. CDR1 and CDR2 (germline): SGHTA, FQGNSA. Germline trimming cut 3 bases from V and 9 bases from J; bases unmatched to any gene: 7. CDR3 length: 15 residues. CDR3 residues: CASSFGQGQGSPLHF. The CDR3 region has the DNA TGTGCCAGCAGCTTTGGACAGGGACAAGGTTCACCCCTCCACTTT.

The chain combines TRBV27 with TRBJ1-2; TRBD1 matches at 8 bases. This CDR3 region has 13 residues. From germline, CDR1 is MNHEY and CDR2 SMNVEV (reference sequence). The ends lost 3 bases at V and 10 bases at J; junction bases unmatched: 7. CDR3 in amino acids: CASSFLGQDFYTF. The CDR3 coding sequence is TGTGCCAGCAGTTTCCTGGGACAGGATTTCTACACCTTC.

In its sample, this clone was seen once. The rearrangement joins TRBV19 to TRBJ2-2; D is perhaps TRBD2 (6 bases). Trimming stripped 10 bases from V and 0 bases from J, with 12 bases between. CDR1 LNHDA and CDR2 SQIVND come from the germline V gene (reference sequence). CDR3 length: 14 residues. CDR3 amino acids: CAIGAGPNTGELFF. As DNA, the CDR3 is TGTGCCATAGGGGCGGGGCCGAACACCGGGGAGCTGTTTTTT.

The rearrangement links TRBV5-6 to TRBJ2-7, with TRBD2 matching over 11 bases. J lost 2 bases, V lost 3 bases, and 7 bases had no gene match. Per germline, CDR1 SGHDT and CDR2 YYEEEE. The CDR3 extends over 16 amino acids. The CDR3 DNA reads TGTGCCAGCAGCTCCCAACTTAGCGGGGGGGCCTACGAGCAGTACTTC. It specifies CASSSQLSGGAYEQYF. The full variable domain, rest sourced from reference TRBV5-6 and TRBJ2-7, is DAGVTQSPTHLIKTRGQQVTLRCSPKSGHDTVSWYQQALGQGPQFIFQYYEEEERQRGNFPDRFSGHQFPNYSSELNVNALLLGDSALYLCASSSQLSGGAYEQYFGPGTRLTVT.

V is TRBV4-2 and J is TRBJ1-4; D is perhaps TRBD1 (6 bases). Germline V gives CDR1 LGHNA, CDR2 YNFKEQ. Trimming took 8 bases from V and 1 from J, leaving 11 bases between them. This CDR3 region has 14 residues. The chain's CDR3 is CASGRGLTNEKLFF. As DNA, the CDR3 is TGTGCCAGCGGCAGGGGTCTAACTAATGAAAAACTGTTTTTT.